This T cell receptor beta chain was captured in a study of cytomegalovirus exposure and HLA in healthy donors. This CDR3 region has 14 residues. The V and J ends lost 0 bases and 7 bases respectively, with 10 bases between them. Use of 60 Vbeta and 13 Jbeta primers characterized the PCR. This table comes from immunoSEQ multiplex PCR, and its TCRdb copy is limited to in-frame clones, with some not included. The table shows over 150,000 clones, with approximately 84% occurring only once. This TCR was recovered from a girl aged 5-17 years in good health and CMV-seropositive. The sequencing input was PBMCs. The chain recombines TRBV23-1 with TRBJ1-5; tentatively, D is TRBD1 (6 bases). TRBV23-1 is an ORF; its function is uncertain. The CDR3 here is CASSQSDQGQPQHF. CDR3 bases: TGCGCCAGCAGTCAATCGGATCAGGGGCAGCCCCAGCATTTT.